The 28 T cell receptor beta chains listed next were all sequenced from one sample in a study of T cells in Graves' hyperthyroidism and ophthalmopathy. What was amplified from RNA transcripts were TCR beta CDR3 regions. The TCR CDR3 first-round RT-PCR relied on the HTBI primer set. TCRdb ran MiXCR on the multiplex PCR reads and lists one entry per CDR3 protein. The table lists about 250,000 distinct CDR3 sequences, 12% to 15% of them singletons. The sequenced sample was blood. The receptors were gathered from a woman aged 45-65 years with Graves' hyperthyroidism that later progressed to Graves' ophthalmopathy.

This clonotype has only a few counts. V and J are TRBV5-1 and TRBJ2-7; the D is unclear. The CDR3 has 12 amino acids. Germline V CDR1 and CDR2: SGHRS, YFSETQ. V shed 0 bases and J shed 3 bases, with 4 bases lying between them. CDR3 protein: CASSLADYEQYF. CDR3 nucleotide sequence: TGCGCCAGCAGCTTGGCAGACTACGAGCAGTACTTC.

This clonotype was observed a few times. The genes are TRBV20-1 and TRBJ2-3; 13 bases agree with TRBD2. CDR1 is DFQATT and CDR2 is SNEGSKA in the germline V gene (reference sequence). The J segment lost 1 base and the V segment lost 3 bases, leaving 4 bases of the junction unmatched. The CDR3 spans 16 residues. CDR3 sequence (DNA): TGCAGTGCTAGGCCGGGACTAGCGGGGCGCACAGATACGCAGTATTTT. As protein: CSARPGLAGRTDTQYF.

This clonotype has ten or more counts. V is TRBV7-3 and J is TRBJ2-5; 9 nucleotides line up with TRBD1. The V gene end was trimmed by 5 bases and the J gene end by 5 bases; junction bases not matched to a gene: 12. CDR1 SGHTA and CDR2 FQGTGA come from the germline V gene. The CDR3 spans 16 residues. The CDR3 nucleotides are TGTGCCAGCAGCCTCCATGGACAGGGGCGACGGGAGACCCAGTACTTC. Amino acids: CASSLHGQGRRETQYF.

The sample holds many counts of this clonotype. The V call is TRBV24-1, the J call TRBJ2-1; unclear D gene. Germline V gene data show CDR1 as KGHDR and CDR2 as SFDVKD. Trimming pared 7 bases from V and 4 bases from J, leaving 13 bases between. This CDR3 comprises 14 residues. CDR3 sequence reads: CATSAGSDYNEQFF. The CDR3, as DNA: TGTGCCACCAGCGCAGGCTCTGATTACAATGAGCAGTTCTTC.

This CDR3 reads CASSAHPTSGSYEQYF. CDR3 DNA sequence: TGTGCCAGCAGCGCCCACCCGACTAGCGGGAGCTACGAGCAGTACTTC. The rearrangement links TRBV9 to TRBJ2-7; 12 bases agree with TRBD2. Germline V gene sequence: CDR1 SGDLS, CDR2 YYNGEE. V shed 3 bases, J shed 3 bases, and the junction held 7 bases outside the gene matches. The CDR3 loop spans 16 amino acids.

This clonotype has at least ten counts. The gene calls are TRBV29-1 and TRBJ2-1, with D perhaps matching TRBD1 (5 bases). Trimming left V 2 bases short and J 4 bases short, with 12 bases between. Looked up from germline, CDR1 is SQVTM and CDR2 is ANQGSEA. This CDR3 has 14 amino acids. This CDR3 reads CSVERPQGYNEQFF. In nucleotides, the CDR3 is TGCAGCGTTGAACGTCCGCAGGGATACAATGAGCAGTTCTTC.

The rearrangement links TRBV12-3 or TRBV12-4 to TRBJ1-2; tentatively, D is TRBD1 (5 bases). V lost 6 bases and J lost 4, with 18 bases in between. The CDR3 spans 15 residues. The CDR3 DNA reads TGTGCCAGCAGCGTAGACAGCAGTGCCTCCTATGGCTACACCTTC. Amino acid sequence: CASSVDSSASYGYTF.

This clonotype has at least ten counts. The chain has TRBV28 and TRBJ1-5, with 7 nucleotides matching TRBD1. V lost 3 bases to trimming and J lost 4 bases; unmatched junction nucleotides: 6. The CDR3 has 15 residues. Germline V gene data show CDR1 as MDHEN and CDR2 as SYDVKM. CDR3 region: CASSFPGQENQPQHF. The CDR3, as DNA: TGTGCCAGCAGTTTCCCTGGACAGGAGAATCAGCCCCAGCATTTT.

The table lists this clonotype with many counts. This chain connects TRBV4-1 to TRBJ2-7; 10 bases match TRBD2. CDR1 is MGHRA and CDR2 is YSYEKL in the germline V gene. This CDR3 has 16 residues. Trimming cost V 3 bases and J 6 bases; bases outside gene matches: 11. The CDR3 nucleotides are TGCGCCAGCAGCCAGCTAGCGGGAGCTAGTTCGCGCGAGCAGTACTTC. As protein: CASSQLAGASSREQYF.

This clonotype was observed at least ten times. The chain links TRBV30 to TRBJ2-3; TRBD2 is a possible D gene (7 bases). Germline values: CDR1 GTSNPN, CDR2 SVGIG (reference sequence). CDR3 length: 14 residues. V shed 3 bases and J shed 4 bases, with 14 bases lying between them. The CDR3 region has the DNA TGTGCCTGGAGGAGGGGGGGATCGGCAGATACGCAGTATTTT. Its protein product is CAWRRGGSADTQYF.

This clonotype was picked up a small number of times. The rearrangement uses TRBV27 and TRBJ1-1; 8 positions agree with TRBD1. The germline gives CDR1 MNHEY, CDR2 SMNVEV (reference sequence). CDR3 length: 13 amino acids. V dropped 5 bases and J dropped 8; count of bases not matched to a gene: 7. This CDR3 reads CASSPLWDREAFF. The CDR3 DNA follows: TGTGCCAGCAGTCCGCTTTGGGACAGGGAAGCTTTCTTT.

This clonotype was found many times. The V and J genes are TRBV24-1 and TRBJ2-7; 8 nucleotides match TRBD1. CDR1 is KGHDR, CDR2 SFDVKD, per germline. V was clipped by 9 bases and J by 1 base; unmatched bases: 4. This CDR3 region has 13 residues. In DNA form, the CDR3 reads TGTGCCACCGCGGGGACAGGATCCTACGAGCAGTACTTC. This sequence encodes CATAGTGSYEQYF.

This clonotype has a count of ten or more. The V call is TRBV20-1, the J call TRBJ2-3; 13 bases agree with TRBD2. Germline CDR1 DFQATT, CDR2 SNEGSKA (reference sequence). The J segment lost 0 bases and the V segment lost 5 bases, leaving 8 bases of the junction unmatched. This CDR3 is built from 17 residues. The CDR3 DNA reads TGCAGTGCTTCGACTAGCGGGAGGTTTGGTAGCACAGATACGCAGTATTTT. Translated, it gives CSASTSGRFGSTDTQYF.

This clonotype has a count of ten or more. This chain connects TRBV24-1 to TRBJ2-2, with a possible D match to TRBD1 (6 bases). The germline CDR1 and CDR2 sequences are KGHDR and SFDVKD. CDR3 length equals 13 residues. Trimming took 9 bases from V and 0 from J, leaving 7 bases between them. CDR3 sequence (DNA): TGTGCCACCCGGGACACGAACACCGGGGAGCTGTTTTTT. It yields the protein CATRDTNTGELFF.

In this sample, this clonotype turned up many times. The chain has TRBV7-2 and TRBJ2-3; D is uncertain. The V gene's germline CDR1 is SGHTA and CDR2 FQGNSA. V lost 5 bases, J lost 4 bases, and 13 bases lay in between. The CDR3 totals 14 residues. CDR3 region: CASSANMWPDTQYF. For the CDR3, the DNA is TGTGCCAGCAGCGCAAATATGTGGCCAGATACGCAGTATTTT.

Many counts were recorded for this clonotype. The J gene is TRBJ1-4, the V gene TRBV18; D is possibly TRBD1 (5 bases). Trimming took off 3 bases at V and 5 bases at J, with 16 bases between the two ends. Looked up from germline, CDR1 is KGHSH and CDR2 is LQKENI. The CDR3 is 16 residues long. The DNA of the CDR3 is TGTGCCAGCTCACCTTTCGACCGGGGCCCGAATGAAAAACTGTTTTTT. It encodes CASSPFDRGPNEKLFF.

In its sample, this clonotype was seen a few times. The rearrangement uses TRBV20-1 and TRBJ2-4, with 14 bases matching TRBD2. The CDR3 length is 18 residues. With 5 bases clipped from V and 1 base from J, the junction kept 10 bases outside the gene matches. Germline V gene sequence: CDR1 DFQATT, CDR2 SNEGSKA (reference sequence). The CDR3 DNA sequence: TGCAGTGCTGGCAGACTAGCGGGAGGGCTCCTGGCCAAAAACATTCAGTACTTC. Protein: CSAGRLAGGLLAKNIQYF.

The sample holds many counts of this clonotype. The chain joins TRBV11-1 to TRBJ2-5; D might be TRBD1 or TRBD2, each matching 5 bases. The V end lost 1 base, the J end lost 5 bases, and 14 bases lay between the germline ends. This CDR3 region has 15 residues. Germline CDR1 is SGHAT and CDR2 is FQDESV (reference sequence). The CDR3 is CASSLGVGAGETQYF. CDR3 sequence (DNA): TGTGCCAGCAGCTTAGGAGTGGGAGCAGGGGAGACCCAGTACTTC.

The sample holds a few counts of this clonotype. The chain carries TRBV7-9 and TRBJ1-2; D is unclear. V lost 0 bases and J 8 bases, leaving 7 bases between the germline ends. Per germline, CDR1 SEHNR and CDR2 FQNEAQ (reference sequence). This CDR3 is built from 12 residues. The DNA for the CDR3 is TGTGCCAGCAGCTTAGCCCAGATGGGCTACACCTTC. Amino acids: CASSLAQMGYTF.

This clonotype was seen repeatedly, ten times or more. CDR3: CASSASNRGTEAFF. The CDR3, as DNA: TGTGCCAGCAGCGCGTCGAACAGGGGCACTGAAGCTTTCTTT. The chain employs TRBV3-1 and TRBJ1-1; TRBD1 agrees at 7 bases. With 5 bases clipped from V and 4 bases from J, the junction kept 7 bases outside the gene matches. The CDR3 extends over 14 amino acids. The V gene's germline CDR1 is LGHDT and CDR2 YNNKEL (reference sequence).

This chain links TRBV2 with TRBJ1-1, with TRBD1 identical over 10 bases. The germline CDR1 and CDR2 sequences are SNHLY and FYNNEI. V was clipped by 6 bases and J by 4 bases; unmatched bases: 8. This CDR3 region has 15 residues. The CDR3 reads CASRRGTGAGTEAFF. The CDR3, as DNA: TGTGCCAGCAGGAGGGGGACAGGGGCGGGCACTGAAGCTTTCTTT.

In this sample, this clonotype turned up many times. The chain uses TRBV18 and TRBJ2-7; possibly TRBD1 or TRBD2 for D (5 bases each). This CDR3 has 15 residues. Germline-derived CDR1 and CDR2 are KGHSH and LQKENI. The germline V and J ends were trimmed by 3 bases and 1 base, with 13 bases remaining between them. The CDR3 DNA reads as TGTGCCAGCTCACCTCCGGGACCTAAGTCCTACGAGCAGTACTTC. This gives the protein CASSPPGPKSYEQYF.

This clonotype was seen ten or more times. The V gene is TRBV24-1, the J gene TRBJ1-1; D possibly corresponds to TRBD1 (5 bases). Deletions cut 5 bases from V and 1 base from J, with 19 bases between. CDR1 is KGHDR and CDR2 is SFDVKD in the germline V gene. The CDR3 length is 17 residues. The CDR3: CATSGIDSTGQNTEAFF. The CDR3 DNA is TGTGCCACCAGTGGAATTGACTCCACCGGACAGAACACTGAAGCTTTCTTT.

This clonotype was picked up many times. This chain's CDR3 is CASSLSIRGLATQYF. CDR3 in DNA: TGTGCCAGCAGTTTATCGATTCGGGGGTTGGCGACCCAGTACTTC. The genes are TRBV27 and TRBJ2-5; TRBD2 might be the D (6 bases). This CDR3 comprises 15 residues. The germline V and J ends were trimmed by 0 bases and 7 bases, with 15 bases remaining between them. Germline CDR1 MNHEY, CDR2 SMNVEV (reference sequence).

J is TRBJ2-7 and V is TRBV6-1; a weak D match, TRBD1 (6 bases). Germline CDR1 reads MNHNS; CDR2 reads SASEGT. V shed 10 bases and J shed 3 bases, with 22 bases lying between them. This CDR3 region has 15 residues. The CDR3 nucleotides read TGTGCCACCAGAGGGTTCAGAAAAGGGGGCTACGAGCAGTACTTC. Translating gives CATRGFRKGGYEQYF.

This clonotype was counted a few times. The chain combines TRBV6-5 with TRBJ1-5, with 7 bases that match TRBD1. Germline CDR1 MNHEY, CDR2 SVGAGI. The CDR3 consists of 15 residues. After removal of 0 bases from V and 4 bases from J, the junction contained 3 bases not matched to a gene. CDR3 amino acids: CASSYSRGRNQPQHF. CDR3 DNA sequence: TGTGCCAGCAGTTACTCAAGGGGGCGAAATCAGCCCCAGCATTTT.

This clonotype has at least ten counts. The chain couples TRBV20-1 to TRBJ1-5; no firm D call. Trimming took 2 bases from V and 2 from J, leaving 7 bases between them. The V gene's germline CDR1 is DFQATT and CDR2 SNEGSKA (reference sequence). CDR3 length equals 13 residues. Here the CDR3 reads CSARNIGNQPQHF. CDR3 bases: TGCAGTGCTAGAAACATAGGCAATCAGCCCCAGCATTTT.

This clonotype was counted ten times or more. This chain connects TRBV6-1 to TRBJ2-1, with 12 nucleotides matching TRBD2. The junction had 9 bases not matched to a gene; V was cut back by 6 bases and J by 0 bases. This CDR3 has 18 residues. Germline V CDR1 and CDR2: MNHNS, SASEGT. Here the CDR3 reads CASRGASGRVSSYNEQFF. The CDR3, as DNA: TGTGCCAGCAGAGGAGCTAGCGGGAGGGTAAGCTCCTACAATGAGCAGTTCTTC.